This is a list of T cell receptor beta chains from one sample in a study of tumor-infiltrating lymphocytes in localized non-small cell lung cancer. The data were produced by immunoSEQ multiplex PCR, yet TCRdb's version contains in-frame clones alone and is incomplete. This sample has about 13,000 clones, with around 74% found just once. Sample: uninvolved lung tissue not adjacent to the tumor. The receptor source for this set is a human donor with non-small cell lung cancer. CDR3s include the opening cysteine and the closing phenylalanine or tryptophan. A D gene is named only where the DNA matches it firmly. Some rows have no size entry. The others give once, few or many, or a class for an expanded clone.

D: -
V: TRBV5-4
J: TRBJ2-5
size: -
CDR3: CASSLSLGATGETQYF
DNA: TGTGCCAGCAGCTTGAGTTTGGGGGCGACGGGGGAGACCCAGTACTTC

D: TRBD1
V: TRBV29-1
J: TRBJ1-5
size: -
CDR3: CSVTQGSGNQPQHF
DNA: TGCAGCGTCACACAGGGGTCGGGCAATCAGCCCCAGCATTTT

D: -
V: TRBV19
J: TRBJ2-3
size: -
CDR3: CASSRGVSTDTQYF
DNA: TGTGCCAGTAGTAGGGGGGTTAGCACAGATACGCAGTATTTT

D: -
V: TRBV28
J: TRBJ1-1
size: -
CDR3: CASGMNTEAFF
DNA: TGTGCCAGCGGTATGAACACTGAAGCTTTCTTT

D: -
V: TRBV6-6
J: TRBJ1-5
size: -
CDR3: CASRRTGRNQPQHF
DNA: TGTGCCAGCCGTAGGACTGGCCGCAATCAGCCCCAGCATTTT

D: -
V: TRBV4-3
J: TRBJ1-4
size: few
CDR3: CASSQDPAGNNEKLFF
DNA: TGCGCCAGCAGCCAAGATCCGGCAGGCAATAATGAAAAACTGTTTTTT

D: -
V: TRBV11-2
J: TRBJ1-5
size: -
CDR3: CASSLVPEQPQHF
DNA: TGTGCCAGCAGCTTAGTCCCGGAGCAGCCCCAGCATTTT

D: -
V: TRBV10-3
J: TRBJ2-3
size: -
CDR3: CAISESYGGTDTQYF
DNA: TGTGCCATCAGTGAGTCCTATGGGGGAACAGATACGCAGTATTTT

D: -
V: TRBV7-2
J: TRBJ2-7
size: -
CDR3: CASRPTGTYEQYF
DNA: TGTGCCAGCAGACCAACAGGGACCTACGAGCAGTACTTC

D: -
V: TRBV5-1
J: TRBJ2-3
size: -
CDR3: CASSSEDRNTDTQYF
DNA: TGCGCCAGCAGCTCGGAGGACAGAAACACAGATACGCAGTATTTT

D: -
V: TRBV30
J: TRBJ1-1
size: -
CDR3: CAWRGGQNTEAFF
DNA: TGTGCCTGGAGGGGGGGACAGAACACTGAAGCTTTCTTT

D: -
V: TRBV30
J: TRBJ2-1
size: -
CDR3: CAWSVRSGAEGAIYNEQFF
DNA: TGTGCCTGGAGTGTACGGTCGGGAGCGGAAGGGGCTATCTACAATGAGCAGTTCTTC

D: -
V: TRBV28
J: TRBJ2-1
size: few
CDR3: CASSLRGGGYNEQFF
DNA: TGTGCCAGCAGTTTAAGAGGAGGGGGCTACAATGAGCAGTTCTTC

D: TRBD1
V: TRBV30
J: TRBJ2-1
size: -
CDR3: CAWSEKGRGGDYNEQFF
DNA: TGTGCCTGGAGTGAGAAGGGCCGAGGGGGCGATTACAATGAGCAGTTCTTC

D: -
V: TRBV28
J: TRBJ2-5
size: -
CDR3: CASSPTGRETQYF
DNA: TGTGCCAGCAGTCCAACAGGGAGAGAGACCCAGTACTTC

D: TRBD1
V: TRBV27
J: TRBJ2-5
size: once
CDR3: CASSFRDRPPETQYF
DNA: TGTGCCAGCAGTTTTCGGGACAGGCCCCCAGAGACCCAGTACTTC

D: -
V: TRBV6-5
J: TRBJ1-2
size: few
CDR3: CASSRGADYGYTF
DNA: TGTGCCAGCAGCCGAGGAGCGGACTATGGCTACACCTTC

D: -
V: TRBV19
J: TRBJ1-2
size: few
CDR3: CASSIGRVTGYGYTF
DNA: TGTGCCAGTAGTATAGGGAGGGTGACGGGCTATGGCTACACCTTC

D: -
V: TRBV5-6
J: TRBJ2-7
size: -
CDR3: CASSTPKNAPRSGYEQYF
DNA: TGTGCCAGCAGCACCCCGAAAAATGCCCCTCGATCTGGCTACGAGCAGTACTTC

D: -
V: TRBV28
J: TRBJ1-2
size: -
CDR3: CASRKGGNIYGYTF
DNA: TGTGCCAGCAGGAAGGGGGGAAATATCTATGGCTACACCTTC

D: -
V: TRBV30
J: TRBJ1-3
size: -
CDR3: CAWSVPRSSGNTIYF
DNA: TGTGCCTGGAGTGTACCGAGGAGCTCTGGAAACACCATATATTTT

D: TRBD1
V: TRBV6-5
J: TRBJ1-2
size: -
CDR3: CASSFGTGNGYTF
DNA: TGTGCCAGCAGTTTCGGGACAGGGAATGGCTACACCTTC

D: -
V: TRBV27
J: TRBJ2-5
size: -
CDR3: CASSFRRQETQYF
DNA: TGTGCCAGCAGTTTCCGTAGACAAGAGACCCAGTACTTC

D: TRBD1
V: TRBV6-1
J: TRBJ2-7
size: -
CDR3: CASSEEGQGTYEQYF
DNA: TGTGCCAGCAGTGAAGAGGGACAGGGCACCTACGAGCAGTACTTC

D: -
V: TRBV19
J: TRBJ1-6
size: -
CDR3: CASSYGQLLYNSPLHF
DNA: TGTGCCAGCTCCTACGGACAGCTCCTTTATAATTCACCCCTCCACTTT

D: TRBD1
V: TRBV27
J: TRBJ1-5
size: -
CDR3: CASRTGIISNQPQHF
DNA: TGTGCCAGCCGGACAGGGATTATTAGCAATCAGCCCCAGCATTTT

D: TRBD1
V: TRBV6-6
J: TRBJ2-7
size: -
CDR3: CASSRTGGTYEQYF
DNA: TGTGCCAGCAGTCGAACAGGGGGAACCTACGAGCAGTACTTC

D: TRBD1
V: TRBV9
J: TRBJ1-4
size: few
CDR3: CASSGGGTGAEKLFF
DNA: TGTGCCAGCAGCGGCGGCGGGACAGGGGCGGAAAAACTGTTTTTT

D: -
V: TRBV11-3
J: TRBJ2-2
size: few
CDR3: CASTQKLTNTGELFF
DNA: TGTGCCAGCACTCAGAAGCTTACGAACACCGGGGAGCTGTTTTTT

D: TRBD2
V: TRBV9
J: TRBJ2-1
size: -
CDR3: CASALAGGHLYEQFF
DNA: TGTGCCAGTGCCCTAGCGGGAGGCCATTTGTATGAGCAGTTCTTC

D: TRBD1
V: TRBV5-6
J: TRBJ1-3
size: once
CDR3: CASSLGTGGFGNTIYF
DNA: TGTGCCAGCAGCTTAGGCACAGGGGGCTTTGGAAACACCATATATTTT

D: -
V: TRBV9
J: TRBJ2-1
size: -
CDR3: CASSSLEVGRNEQFF
DNA: TGTGCCAGCAGCTCCTTAGAAGTCGGTAGGAATGAGCAGTTCTTC

D: -
V: TRBV19
J: TRBJ1-1
size: -
CDR3: CASTSLGGTEAFF
DNA: TGTGCCAGTACCTCGCTCGGCGGGACTGAAGCTTTCTTT

D: -
V: TRBV2
J: TRBJ1-5
size: -
CDR3: CASTLGNQPQHF
DNA: TGTGCCAGCACGTTGGGCAATCAGCCCCAGCATTTT

D: TRBD2
V: TRBV6-5
J: TRBJ2-7
size: -
CDR3: CASRVGLAAIEQYF
DNA: TGTGCCAGCAGAGTAGGACTAGCGGCAATTGAGCAGTACTTC

D: -
V: TRBV7-8
J: TRBJ1-1
size: -
CDR3: CASSYGQNTEAFF
DNA: TGTGCCAGCAGCTACGGACAGAACACTGAAGCTTTCTTT

D: TRBD1
V: TRBV19
J: TRBJ1-4
size: -
CDR3: CASSRTGSVQQLFF
DNA: TGTGCCAGTAGCCGGACAGGGTCTGTCCAGCAACTGTTTTTT

D: -
V: TRBV30
J: TRBJ2-2
size: -
CDR3: CAWRGGAGTGELFF
DNA: TGTGCCTGGAGAGGGGGGGCGGGCACCGGGGAGCTGTTTTTT

D: -
V: TRBV27
J: TRBJ2-1
size: -
CDR3: CASSPLPGIDEQFF
DNA: TGTGCCAGCAGTCCCCTCCCGGGTATAGATGAGCAGTTCTTC

D: TRBD1
V: TRBV6-5
J: TRBJ1-2
size: -
CDR3: CASSYQGAGYGYTF
DNA: TGTGCCAGCAGTTACCAGGGGGCTGGCTATGGCTACACCTTC

D: TRBD1
V: TRBV4-3
J: TRBJ2-7
size: -
CDR3: CASSRDRGPPYEQYF
DNA: TGCGCCAGCAGCCGAGACAGGGGGCCACCCTACGAGCAGTACTTC

D: -
V: TRBV5-1
J: TRBJ2-5
size: -
CDR3: CASRPRDQETQYF
DNA: TGCGCCAGCCGGCCCAGGGACCAAGAGACCCAGTACTTC

D: -
V: TRBV7-8
J: TRBJ1-1
size: -
CDR3: CASSLDPPNTEAFF
DNA: TGTGCCAGCAGCTTAGACCCACCAAACACTGAAGCTTTCTTT

D: TRBD1
V: TRBV30
J: TRBJ1-5
size: -
CDR3: CAWSRTGGNQPQHF
DNA: TGTGCCTGGAGTAGGACAGGGGGCAATCAGCCCCAGCATTTT

D: -
V: TRBV5-8
J: TRBJ2-7
size: -
CDR3: CASTLRGETYEQYF
DNA: TGTGCCAGCACTCTGAGGGGGGAGACCTACGAGCAGTACTTC

D: TRBD2
V: TRBV2
J: TRBJ2-3
size: -
CDR3: CASGGLAGAPDTQYF
DNA: TGTGCCAGCGGGGGACTAGCGGGGGCCCCAGATACGCAGTATTTT

D: -
V: TRBV27
J: TRBJ2-2
size: -
CDR3: CASRVGRNTGELFF
DNA: TGTGCCAGCAGAGTAGGACGGAACACCGGGGAGCTGTTTTTT

D: -
V: TRBV19
J: TRBJ2-7
size: few
CDR3: CASSISGAYEQYF
DNA: TGTGCCAGTAGTATTAGCGGAGCCTACGAGCAGTACTTC

D: TRBD2
V: TRBV5-1
J: TRBJ2-1
size: few
CDR3: CASSLSGVPYNEQFF
DNA: TGCGCCAGCAGCTTGAGCGGGGTCCCCTACAATGAGCAGTTCTTC